This T cell receptor beta chain was recovered during a study of CD8 T cells in Susac syndrome. CDR1 is KGHSH, CDR2 LQKENI, per germline. V shed 4 bases, J shed 4 bases, and the junction held 5 bases outside the gene matches. The length of the CDR3 is 14 residues. Sequencing of TCR beta was undertaken in CD8+ and CD4+ T cells derived from blood. Controls were age- and sex-matched healthy donors. Isolation of CD8+ and CD4+ T cells was performed negatively, whereas enrichment of TEMRA cells was done by FACS. With random hexamers, 0.5 to 1 ug RNA was reverse transcribed. Amplification of TCR beta CDR3 was carried out by immunoSEQ multiplex PCR, which covered 54 Vbeta and 13 Jbeta segments. TCRdb called the immunoSEQ multiplex PCR reads again in MiXCR, with one record for every CDR3 protein. The sample includes roughly 180,000 distinct CDR3 sequences, over 85% seen only once; the top ten take 0.08% to 0.11%.

The sample taken for sequencing was CD4+ T cells from PBMCs. V is TRBV18 and J is TRBJ1-1, with TRBD1 identical over 8 bases. This receptor was taken from a human donor in good health. The CDR3 coding sequence is TGTGCCAGCTCACATGGACAGGGCGGCACTGAAGCTTTCTTT. It yields the protein CASSHGQGGTEAFF.